The table lists the clone carrying this T cell receptor (beta chain) with a count of one. The antigen is undetermined. Sequencing was performed with immunoSEQ multiplex PCR; in TCRdb, only in-frame clones are kept and a portion is missing. The sample carries more than 2 million clones, just under 95% recorded once. These data come from a study of shared clonotypes between healthy human individuals. Regarding the study as a whole: Clonotype sharing among the donors was expected to vary with sequencing depth. Some clonotypes were shared by all four sorted-subset donors, while others were not shared. The non-shared ones had lower generation probabilities than the shared ones. Approximately 5% was the fraction of naive CD4 clonotypes found shared across a few donors. Rarefaction showed that sequencing of sorted subsets was incomplete (despite large depth).

Positive CCR7 selection of CD45RO-negative cells yielded the naive CD8 cells, and terminally differentiated effector memory CD45RA+ cells were excluded. Per the germline V gene, CDR1 is SGHKS and CDR2 is YYEKEE (reference sequence). The CDR3 is 15 amino acids. The V end was cut by 3 bases, the J end by 0 bases, with 12 bases between. This sequence originates from a man younger than 35 in good health. Some clones in this sample may be carry-over from other donors' samples. This chain connects TRBV5-5 to TRBJ1-1; possible D gene TRBD1, 5 bases. Source material: naive CD8+ T cells from PBMCs. CDR3 loop: CASSYFGGMNTEAFF. As DNA, the CDR3 is TGTGCCAGCAGCTATTTCGGGGGGATGAACACTGAAGCTTTCTTT.